This T cell receptor (beta chain) was obtained from a study of T-cell memory formation after mild COVID-19 (dated by TCRdb to about 2021). As for the study more broadly: TCR sequence clusters from the two donors were found to be largely donor specific. The cohort was made up of two young adult volunteers, one female and one male, who were previously healthy. T-cell clones expanding and contracting after mild COVID-19 in a couple of donors were tracked by longitudinal TCRalpha and TCRbeta repertoire sequencing. What the authors observed across the whole study: Balanced CD4/CD8 phenotypes were observed for clones contracting from day 15 to 85, whereas a bias towards CD4+ was observed for a second wave of clones expanding from day 15 to 37. Only a couple of mild cases were covered by the study, and larger cohorts that include severe cases with pre-infection samples were considered necessary. SARS-CoV-2 specificity of the second-wave clones peaking on day 37 was not confirmed. Some responding clones were detected in pre-infection memory, suggesting pre-existing cross-reactive memory T cells joined the SARS-CoV-2 response. Contracting CD4+ clones were found mainly in CM and EM memory subsets, while CD8+ clones were enriched in EMRA.

A few counts support this clonotype. It lacks a known antigen. The input lacks base qualities; no much larger clone sits a single base away. TCRdb records Illumina NovaSeq 6000 as the sequencer. Using 5'RACE with constant-segment primers, TCRalpha and TCRbeta cDNA libraries were constructed, with sample barcodes and unique molecular identifiers added in the process. RNA was extracted from every sample with Trizol reagent. Library amplification was performed in two PCR steps, and a second sample barcode and Illumina TruSeq adapters were introduced in the second step. The libraries were sequenced on an Illumina NovaSeq using 2 x 150 bp paired-end reads. As for how the authors treated the data: With migec v1.2.7, reads were demultiplexed and then collapsed into UMI-guided consensus sequences. Using mixcr v2.1.11, UMI consensuses were aligned to TRA and TRB V and J templates and then assembled into clonotypes. Clonotypes were classified as expanded or contracted when called significant by both edgeR and NoisET, with noise models trained on biological replicates. For edgeR calls, a false discovery rate-adjusted p below 0.01 and a log2 fold-change threshold of 1 were applied. As an exploratory analysis of dynamics, max-normalized trajectories of the 1000 most abundant clonotypes were examined with PCA combined with hierarchical clustering. Separately sequenced CD4+ and CD8+ repertoires were used to assign a CD4 or CD8 phenotype to each responding clone. The public reads were reprocessed in TCRdb via fastp at Q25 and MiXCR, keeping in-frame beta chains. When rows share a CDR3 protein, they turn into one entry using the most common DNA and genes. The V and J calls here are based on TCRdb, not the publication. The table for this sample lists 200,000 to 250,000 distinct CDR3 sequences; more than 8% of them were counted only once. Clones ranked in the top ten supply 3% to 4% of the sample.

The CDR3 holds 18 amino acids from the cysteine to the phenylalanine. Only CDR3 DNA is held: 54 bases, read in frame from base 1. CDR1 is given as SGHTA and CDR2 as FQGNSA, both from the germline V gene. The V end gives up 1 base and the J end 4 bases, leaving 8 bases in the junction not matched to a gene. Ficoll-Paque density gradient centrifugation was the method used to isolate PBMCs. The V and J segments used are TRBV7-2 and TRBJ2-3; 13 of the junction bases match TRBD2. The clonotype was recovered from a man younger than 35 who had mild COVID-19 (a few samples of this study predate the infection). The sample titles of this study are shuffled in the database, so cell type and time point are left out; the donor was told from shared clones. The sample consisted of PBMCs or a T cell subset sorted from them (not recorded which). The CDR3 region reads CASSLVAGTSGAPDTQYF. The bases read TGTGCCAGCAGCTTAGTTGCCGGGACTAGCGGGGCCCCAGATACGCAGTATTTT.